This T cell receptor beta chain was found in a study of blood T cell repertoires in COVID-19. V was pared by 5 bases and J by 4 bases, with 11 bases of the junction left unmatched. The CDR3 totals 18 residues. Germline CDR1 MNHEY, CDR2 SMNVEV (reference sequence). The assay was immunoSEQ multiplex PCR, and TCRdb's table has in-frame clones only and misses some. The data contain around 150,000 clones, under 90% of them seen just once; the ten biggest clones take up around a fifth. Sequenced sample: peripheral blood. V is TRBV27 and J is TRBJ1-4; TRBD1 aligns across 12 bases. This TCR was sampled from an elderly woman with acute or convalescent COVID-19. CDR3 nucleotide sequence: TGTGCCAGCAGTCCAAGGGGGACAGGGGGCTCTATTAATGAAAAACTGTTTTTT. It is translated as CASSPRGTGGSINEKLFF.